Following are 2 T cell receptor beta chains from one sample sequenced in a study of blood T cell repertoires in COVID-19. Clones were sequenced by immunoSEQ multiplex PCR, and TCRdb holds only the in-frame ones, with some missing. The top ten hold under 5% of the sample, which has 150,000 to 200,000 clones, 88% seen once. The source material was peripheral blood. These receptors were taken from a human donor in a cohort sampled during active COVID-19.

The J gene is TRBJ2-2, the V gene TRBV10-3; D is unresolved. CDR3 size: 13 residues. V was cut by 6 bases and J by 4 bases, with 9 bases left in between. From germline, CDR1 is ENHRY and CDR2 SYGVKD. CDR3: CAISERATGELFF. As DNA, the CDR3 is TGTGCCATCAGCGAACGAGCCACCGGGGAGCTGTTTTTT.

The rearrangement uses TRBV5-1 and TRBJ2-7, with 10 bases identical to TRBD1. Germline CDR1 reads SGHRS; CDR2 reads YFSETQ. This CDR3 is 15 amino acids long. Trimming cost V 0 bases and J 5 bases; bases outside gene matches: 5. The CDR3 DNA reads TGCGCCAGCAGCTTGGAGGGACAGGGGTGGGACGAGCAGTACTTC. Translated: CASSLEGQGWDEQYF. Full variable domain (rest looked up from reference TRBV5-1 and TRBJ2-7): KAGVTQTPRYLIKTRGQQVTLSCSPISGHRSVSWYQQTPGQGLQFLFEYFSETQRNKGNFPGRFSGRQFSNSRSEMNVSTLELGDSALYLCASSLEGQGWDEQYFGPGTRLTVT.